This T cell receptor (beta chain) was sequenced during a study of cytomegalovirus exposure and HLA in healthy donors. General observations from the study: Among the most significant clusters, several appeared linked to common viral pathogens in a later analysis. The authors later linked a missense DCLRE1C variant to TCR beta V- and J-gene trimming. The study assumed roughly uniform donor sequencing depth for presence/absence analyses.

The PCR contained 60 Vbeta and 13 Jbeta primers. Generated by immunoSEQ multiplex PCR, the TCRdb table keeps only in-frame clones and is missing some. The sample includes around 150,000 clones. Concerning this clone itself: Antigen: not known.

V shed 4 bases and J 1 base; nucleotides not matched to a gene: 7. The CDR3 length is 16 residues. CDR1 is LGHNA and CDR2 is YNFKEQ in the germline V gene. Material for sequencing was PBMCs. This TCR was sampled from a woman aged 55-75 years in good health and CMV-seronegative. V usage is TRBV4-2 and J usage is TRBJ1-1; the match to TRBD1 covers 9 bases. CDR3 DNA sequence: TGTGCCAGCAGCCCACGGGACAGGGAACCGAACACTGAAGCTTTCTTT. Encoded protein: CASSPRDREPNTEAFF.